What follows are 13 T cell receptor beta chains derived from one specimen sequenced in a study of OX40 agonist ivuxolimab in advanced cancers. This table comes from immunoSEQ multiplex PCR, and its TCRdb copy is limited to in-frame clones, with some not included. The table shows some 98,000 clones, with 90% to 95% occurring only once. Material: CD4+ or CD8+ T cells sorted from blood, obtained in a trial of the OX40 agonist ivuxolimab. The receptor set was obtained from an adult with an advanced solid tumor such as melanoma, head and neck, liver or kidney cancer.

This clone was seen a single time. The chain is built from TRBV6-6 and TRBJ1-2, with 7 bases that match TRBD1. Trimming cost V 6 bases and J 4 bases; bases outside gene matches: 8. CDR3 length equals 14 residues. CDR1 is MNHNY, CDR2 SVGAGI, per germline (reference sequence). As DNA, the CDR3 is TGTGCCAGCAGGGTACAGGGGACGGGCTATGGCTACACCTTC. Protein product: CASRVQGTGYGYTF.

The V call is TRBV18, the J call TRBJ2-1, with D perhaps TRBD2 (6 bases). Germline V gene lookup returns CDR1 KGHSH and CDR2 LQKENI. This CDR3 region has 15 residues. Trimming removed 6 bases at V and 0 bases at J, with 12 bases between. The CDR3 reads CASSLASPSYNEQFF. DNA for the CDR3: TGTGCCAGCTCGCTAGCGAGTCCCTCCTACAATGAGCAGTTCTTC.

The chain joins TRBV10-3 to TRBJ1-2; TRBD1 matches at 7 bases. The CDR3 has 12 amino acids. With V trimmed by 6 bases and J by 4 bases, 2 bases remained unmatched. CDR1 and CDR2 from the germline V gene are ENHRY and SYGVKD. The CDR3: CAISRTGYGYTF. The CDR3 DNA reads TGTGCCATCAGCAGGACAGGCTATGGCTACACCTTC.

The chain couples TRBV28 to TRBJ2-2; D not resolved. Germline-derived CDR1 and CDR2 are MDHEN and SYDVKM. The CDR3 length is 13 residues. Deletions cut 4 bases from V and 6 bases from J, with 9 bases between. The CDR3 loop is CASSWIGPGELFF. The CDR3 DNA sequence: TGTGCCAGCAGTTGGATTGGGCCCGGGGAGCTGTTTTTT. Combining the CDR3 with reference TRBV28 and TRBJ2-2 gives the whole variable domain DVKVTQSSRYLVKRTGEKVFLECVQDMDHENMFWYRQDPGLGLRLIYFSYDVKMKEKGDIPEGYSVSREKKERFSLILESASTNQTSMYLCASSWIGPGELFFGEGSRLTVL.

The chain is built from TRBV11-3 and TRBJ2-3; D may be TRBD2 (5 bases). Germline V lookup: CDR1 SGHNT, CDR2 YENEEA. The CDR3 length is 17 residues. The V gene lost 1 base and the J gene lost 3 bases, with 17 bases spanning the gap. CDR3 region: CASSLGVSAFATDTQYF. DNA of the CDR3: TGTGCCAGCAGCTTAGGTGTTAGCGCCTTCGCTACAGATACGCAGTATTTT.

This clone was found a few times. The chain combines TRBV10-3 with TRBJ2-7; 12 positions match TRBD2. With 4 bases clipped from V and 2 bases from J, the junction kept 15 bases outside the gene matches. Germline CDR1 is ENHRY and CDR2 is SYGVKD. This CDR3 comprises 19 residues. The CDR3 DNA is TGTGCCATCAGTGCCCGGAGGGCTAGCGGGAGGGCCGGGACCTACGAGCAGTACGTC. Amino acids: CAISARRASGRAGTYEQYV.

V usage is TRBV18 and J usage is TRBJ1-3; D remains ambiguous. The length of the CDR3 is 14 residues. Deletions cut 2 bases from V and 2 bases from J, with 7 bases between. Germline CDR1 and CDR2: KGHSH and LQKENI. The CDR3 DNA reads TGTGCCAGCTCACCAGAGTGGGCTGGAAACACCATATATTTT. This translates into CASSPEWAGNTIYF.

The rearrangement uses TRBV5-1 and TRBJ2-3; D unclear. The CDR3 has 11 residues. V was cut by 3 bases and J by 4 bases, with 3 bases left in between. Germline V gene data show CDR1 as SGHRS and CDR2 as YFSETQ. CDR3 DNA: TGCGCCAGCAGCTCAGCAGATACGCAGTATTTT. It specifies CASSSADTQYF.

DNA for the CDR3: TGTGCCAGCAGATCTCACTCGGCCCCTAATGAAAAACTGTTTTTT. This gives the protein CASRSHSAPNEKLFF. The chain employs TRBV6-5 and TRBJ1-4; the D is unclear. Germline CDR1 is MNHEY and CDR2 is SVGAGI. V lost 6 bases to trimming and J lost 3 bases, with 14 bases between them. This CDR3 contains 15 residues.

This CDR3 reads CASSLPYSPLHF. The CDR3 DNA follows: TGTGCCAGCAGCTTGCCGTATTCACCCCTCCACTTT. The chain couples TRBV5-5 to TRBJ1-6, with D unresolved. CDR3 length equals 12 residues. Germline V lookup: CDR1 SGHKS, CDR2 YYEKEE (reference sequence). V was clipped by 1 base and J by 8 bases, with 4 bases between them.

V gene TRBV7-2 combines with J gene TRBJ1-2; no clear D gene. The CDR3 sequence is 14 residues long. The germline CDR1 and CDR2 sequences are SGHTA and FQGNSA. Trimming took off 1 base at V and 4 bases at J, with 10 bases between the two ends. The DNA for the CDR3 is TGTGCCAGCAGCTTAGGACAAGATTTCTATGGCTACACCTTC. Protein product: CASSLGQDFYGYTF.

The chain employs TRBV28 and TRBJ1-1, with D possibly TRBD1 on 6 matching bases. The CDR3 spans 12 residues. V lost 6 bases and J 5 bases, leaving 10 bases between the germline ends. Germline V CDR1 and CDR2: MDHEN, SYDVKM. CDR3 region: CASSFDRTEAFF. Here the CDR3 DNA reads TGTGCCAGCAGCTTCGACAGGACTGAAGCTTTCTTT.

Details on this clone: Different DNA sequences within this sample yield the same CDR3. This chain links TRBV28 with TRBJ1-6; D is undetermined. The CDR3 is 12 residues long. V lost 3 bases and J lost 6, with 3 bases in between. Germline V gives CDR1 MDHEN, CDR2 SYDVKM. The CDR3 spells CASSLTNSPLHF. The CDR3 DNA sequence: TGTGCCAGCAGTTTGACTAATTCACCCCTCCACTTT.